This is a list of T cell receptor beta chains from one sample in a study of OX40 agonist ivuxolimab in advanced cancers. Using immunoSEQ multiplex PCR, the repertoire was profiled, and TCRdb retains in-frame clones only, with some absent. The profile shows under 70,000 clones, around 86% of them singletons. This sample comprised CD4+ or CD8+ T cells sorted from blood, obtained in a trial of the OX40 agonist ivuxolimab. These receptors all stem from an adult with an advanced solid tumor such as melanoma, head and neck, liver or kidney cancer. The CDR3 runs from the conserved cysteine through the conserved F or W. Each record gives: J gene, D gene, CDR3 length, clone size, V gene, CDR3 protein, CDR3 DNA. A D gene is named only where the DNA matches it firmly. Size tells how often a clone was seen (once, few, many) or the class of an expanded clone, and some rows leave it out.

TRBJ2-1 NA 15 NA TRBV6-5 CASSYSQGPYNEQFF TGTGCCAGCAGTTACTCTCAGGGCCCCTACAATGAGCAGTTCTTC
TRBJ2-1 TRBD2 17 NA TRBV11-3 CASSSPRLAGDSNEQFF TGTGCCAGCAGTTCCCCGAGACTAGCGGGAGACAGCAATGAGCAGTTCTTC
TRBJ2-3 NA 15 few TRBV4-1 CASSQEVQRGDTQYF TGCGCCAGCAGCCAAGAAGTCCAAAGGGGGGATACGCAGTATTTT
TRBJ2-5 TRBD1 14 NA TRBV18 CASSLGTAQETQYF TGTGCCAGCTCCCTCGGGACAGCCCAAGAGACCCAGTACTTC
TRBJ2-3 TRBD2 16 NA TRBV4-3 CASSQGSGLGTDTQYF TGCGCCAGCAGCCAAGGGTCGGGACTAGGCACAGATACGCAGTATTTT
TRBJ1-2 TRBD1 15 NA TRBV4-1 CASSHDQGQEYGYTF TGCGCCAGCAGCCATGATCAGGGACAGGAATATGGCTACACCTTC
TRBJ2-6 NA 15 NA TRBV10-3 CAISDSDSGANVLTF TGTGCCATCAGTGATTCGGACTCTGGGGCCAACGTCCTGACTTTC
TRBJ2-3 TRBD1 16 NA TRBV28 CASSSTDRGGTDTQYF TGTGCCAGCAGTTCGACGGACAGGGGAGGCACAGATACGCAGTATTTT
TRBJ1-1 NA 15 NA TRBV27 CASSLGRGSNTEAFF TGTGCCAGCAGTTTAGGTAGGGGCTCGAACACTGAAGCTTTCTTT
TRBJ2-2 NA 15 NA TRBV10-3 CATERGVGGTGELFF TGTGCCACAGAGCGTGGAGTGGGTGGGACCGGGGAGCTGTTTTTT
TRBJ2-5 NA 14 NA TRBV27 CASSLSGARETQYF TGTGCCAGCAGTTTATCTGGGGCACGAGAGACCCAGTACTTC
TRBJ2-7 NA 17 NA TRBV9 CASSVAIINSNAYEQYF TGTGCCAGCAGCGTAGCAATTATTAACAGCAATGCCTACGAGCAGTACTTC
TRBJ2-5 NA 12 NA TRBV28 CAIREGGETQYF TGTGCCATTAGGGAGGGGGGGGAGACCCAGTACTTC
TRBJ2-1 NA 12 NA TRBV7-9 CASSPMYGEQFF TGTGCCAGCAGCCCGATGTACGGGGAGCAGTTCTTC
TRBJ2-5 NA 13 NA TRBV11-2 CASSKVIQETQYF TGTGCCAGCAGTAAGGTGATCCAAGAGACCCAGTACTTC
TRBJ1-2 NA 12 NA TRBV30 CAWSRTAERYTF TGTGCCTGGAGTCGAACAGCGGAGCGCTACACCTTC
TRBJ2-1 TRBD2 16 NA TRBV5-1 CASSFFSGRSYNEQFF TGCGCCAGCAGCTTCTTTAGCGGGAGATCCTACAATGAGCAGTTCTTC
TRBJ2-3 NA 16 NA TRBV28 CASSLDPSRLTDTQYF TGTGCCAGCAGTTTAGATCCTAGCAGACTCACAGATACGCAGTATTTT
TRBJ2-1 NA 15 NA TRBV19 CASSIGQISYNEQFF TGTGCCAGTAGTATAGGGCAGATCTCCTACAATGAGCAGTTCTTC
TRBJ2-1 NA 14 NA TRBV2 CASSEVVGWVEQFF TGTGCCAGCAGTGAAGTGGTGGGATGGGTTGAGCAGTTCTTC
TRBJ2-2 TRBD2 18 NA TRBV5-4 CASSFPGGNVGTAGELFF TGTGCCAGCAGCTTCCCGGGAGGGAACGTCGGAACCGCCGGGGAGCTGTTTTTT
TRBJ1-4 NA 12 NA TRBV6-1 CASTGAAEKLFF TGTGCCAGCACCGGGGCAGCTGAAAAACTGTTTTTT
TRBJ2-4 NA 13 NA TRBV11-3 CASSLDAKNIQYF TGTGCCAGCAGCTTAGATGCCAAAAACATTCAGTACTTC
TRBJ1-2 NA 15 NA TRBV6-5 CASRREQRSIYGYTF TGTGCCAGCAGGAGGGAGCAAAGATCGATCTATGGCTACACCTTC
TRBJ2-7 NA 17 NA TRBV11-2 CASSSYRRPDPPYEQYF TGTGCCAGCAGCTCTTACCGGCGCCCGGACCCGCCCTACGAGCAGTACTTC
TRBJ2-7 TRBD2 13 NA TRBV19 CASASGSPYEQYF TGTGCCAGTGCTAGCGGGAGTCCCTACGAGCAGTACTTC
TRBJ2-7 NA 12 NA TRBV5-1 CASSLGQGEQYF TGCGCCAGCAGCTTAGGGCAGGGAGAGCAGTACTTC
TRBJ2-7 TRBD2 15 once TRBV5-1 CASSPTGGTTYEQYF TGCGCCAGCAGCCCAACGGGGGGTACAACCTACGAGCAGTACTTC
TRBJ2-3 NA 15 NA TRBV28 CASSPGSLGTDTQYF TGTGCCAGCAGTCCGGGGTCCTTGGGCACAGATACGCAGTATTTT
TRBJ2-7 TRBD1 13 NA TRBV18 CASSPRQGYEQYF TGTGCCAGCTCACCACGACAGGGTTACGAGCAGTACTTC
TRBJ1-5 TRBD1 15 NA TRBV15 CATSRGGQKHQPQHF TGTGCCACCAGCAGAGGGGGACAGAAGCATCAGCCCCAGCATTTT
TRBJ2-1 NA 16 NA TRBV28 CASSLATSRGTNEQFF TGTGCCAGCAGTTTAGCTACTAGCCGGGGGACGAATGAGCAGTTCTTC
TRBJ1-5 NA 15 NA TRBV6-5 CASSSRTAGGQPQHF TGTGCCAGCAGTTCTAGAACGGCCGGCGGGCAGCCCCAGCATTTT
TRBJ1-5 NA 11 NA TRBV28 CASTTDQPQHF TGTGCCAGCACCACGGATCAGCCCCAGCATTTT
TRBJ2-3 NA 17 NA TRBV27 CASSFFLGRDGTDTQYF TGTGCCAGCAGCTTCTTCCTGGGCCGGGATGGCACAGATACGCAGTATTTT
TRBJ2-1 TRBD2 16 NA TRBV28 CASSLALSGRNNEQFF TGTGCCAGCAGTTTGGCGCTAAGCGGGAGAAACAATGAGCAGTTCTTC
TRBJ2-7 NA 14 NA TRBV6-6 CASSYMQGTYEQYF TGTGCCAGCAGTTACATGCAGGGGACCTACGAGCAGTACTTC
TRBJ1-4 NA 14 NA TRBV25-1 CASSHRERGEKLFF TGTGCCAGCAGCCACAGGGAGAGGGGTGAAAAACTGTTTTTT
TRBJ2-1 TRBD1 15 NA TRBV6-5 CASSSAGTGVDEQFF TGTGCCAGCAGTTCCGCCGGGACAGGGGTCGATGAGCAGTTCTTC
TRBJ2-2 NA 15 NA TRBV7-8 CASSLPGLVTGELFF TGTGCCAGCAGCTTGCCCGGGTTGGTCACCGGGGAGCTGTTTTTT
TRBJ2-5 NA 15 NA TRBV4-3 CASSQGVSGQETQYF TGCGCCAGCAGCCAGGGGGTCAGCGGACAAGAGACCCAGTACTTC
TRBJ2-7 NA 11 NA TRBV7-8 CASSERHEQYF TGTGCCAGCAGCGAGAGGCACGAGCAGTACTTC